This T cell receptor (beta chain) was recovered during a study of T cell responses to AZD1222 COVID-19 vaccine. Study-wide background: The analysis combined second doses at about 4 or about 12 weeks. Study-wide results and limits: Donors, mostly white British, included more females; clonal diversity was possibly underestimated. Spike-specific TCR repertoires showed rising breadth and depth after two AZD1222 doses.

The CDR3 loop spans 17 amino acids. Germline V gene lookup returns CDR1 MGHRA and CDR2 YSYEKL. Trimming took 1 base from V and 3 from J; bases not matched to a gene: 8. The assay was immunoSEQ multiplex PCR, and TCRdb's table has in-frame clones only and misses some. The data show roughly 100,000 clones, approximately 88% seen once. This clone was observed a few times. What it binds is not known. This specimen consisted of peripheral blood, obtained on day 0 of AZD1222 vaccination. The source of this sequence is an adult in good health. The chain links TRBV4-1 to TRBJ2-3; 9 bases are a match to TRBD2. Here the CDR3 DNA reads TGCGCCAGCAGCCAAGGGGGAGCGGGGGGAGGGACAGATACGCAGTATTTT. Translating it yields CASSQGGAGGGTDTQYF.